This T cell receptor beta chain appears in the sequencing data of a study of cytomegalovirus exposure and HLA in healthy donors. Study-level results: Researchers counted around 160 TCR beta chains as cytomegalovirus-associated. The authors confirmed in vitro that a few CMV-associated chains were specific for CMV antigens.

Remarks on this clone: The antigen remains unidentified.

From the roughly 120-subject validation cohort, which was separate from the roughly 620-subject first cohort, the donors were drawn. Here immunoSEQ multiplex PCR was the method, and the copy in TCRdb shows in-frame clones only, minus some. Among 220,000 or so clones listed, roughly 88% were seen once. The sample comprised PBMCs. The clonotype was recovered from a woman aged 25 to 39 in good health and CMV-seropositive.

The CDR3 nucleotides are TGCGCCAGCAGAAGAACGGGACTAGCGGGAAACGAGCAGTACTTC. It codes for CASRRTGLAGNEQYF. The V and J genes are TRBV5-1 and TRBJ2-7; 13 bases are shared with TRBD2. V lost 5 bases, J lost 5 bases, and 7 bases stayed unmatched. The CDR3 loop spans 15 amino acids. The germline gives CDR1 SGHRS, CDR2 YFSETQ.